The 5 T cell receptor beta chains listed next were all sequenced from one sample in a study of blood T cell repertoires in COVID-19 (dated by TCRdb to the early 2020s). Library creation used the immunoSEQ multiplex PCR assay. What TCRdb holds here is the immuneACCESS table cut down to in-frame rearrangements. Part of the clones is not present; checked against another copy, under half of the missing clones reflect an unresolved V gene, and the others are unexplained. Recorded for this sample are hundreds of thousands of clones; 90% of them occurred a single time. Of the sample, around 2.7% is held by the ten largest clones. Sequenced sample: PBMCs or T cells enriched from blood (not recorded which). All receptors derive from a man aged 60 to 75 who had recovered from COVID-19.

The gene calls are TRBV18 and TRBJ2-7; 7 bases map to TRBD1. Germline trimming cut 0 bases from V and 5 bases from J; bases unmatched to any gene: 10. The CDR3 consists of 16 residues. Germline CDR1 is KGHSH and CDR2 is LQKENI. This CDR3 reads CASSPPPDRFPHEQYF. The CDR3 coding sequence is TGTGCCAGCTCACCACCGCCGGACAGGTTCCCTCACGAGCAGTACTTC.

V and J are TRBV25-1 and TRBJ1-1; weak D call: TRBD1 (6 bases). The CDR3 is made up of 14 amino acids. Germline CDR1 and CDR2: MGHDK and SYGVNS. V was trimmed by 6 bases and J by 6 bases, leaving 17 bases between them. CDR3 loop: CASSGGATRSEAFF. The CDR3 DNA is TGTGCCAGCAGCGGGGGGGCTACTCGCTCTGAAGCTTTCTTT. Full variable domain (rest looked up from reference TRBV25-1 and TRBJ1-1): EADIYQTPRYLVIGTGKKITLECSQTMGHDKMYWYQQDPGMELHLIHYSYGVNSTEKGDLSSESTVSRIRTEHFPLTLESARPSHTSQYLCASSGGATRSEAFFGQGTRLTVV.

This chain links TRBV18 with TRBJ1-4, with TRBD1 matching over 9 bases. V dropped 3 bases and J dropped 5; count of bases not matched to a gene: 1. CDR3 length equals 14 residues. Per germline, CDR1 KGHSH and CDR2 LQKENI. CDR3 DNA: TGTGCCAGCTCACCCGGACAGGGGAATGAAAAACTGTTTTTT. It translates to CASSPGQGNEKLFF.

The rearrangement joins TRBV9 to TRBJ2-2; D remains ambiguous. Looked up from germline, CDR1 is SGDLS and CDR2 is YYNGEE. V was clipped by 1 base and J by 5 bases, with 12 bases between them. There are 15 residues in the CDR3. The CDR3 sequence is CASSVTSRDTGELFF. The CDR3 DNA reads as TGTGCCAGCAGCGTAACGTCCCGAGATACCGGGGAGCTGTTTTTT.

This chain uses TRBV7-9 with TRBJ2-4; unclear D gene. The CDR3 length is 15 residues. With 5 bases removed from V and 2 bases from J, the gap between germline ends came to 13 bases. Germline V gene sequence: CDR1 SEHNR, CDR2 FQNEAQ (reference sequence). The CDR3 bases are TGTGCCAGCAGCCCCCCCCTAGGAACCAAAAACATTCAGTACTTC. Residues: CASSPPLGTKNIQYF.